This entry is about one T cell receptor beta chain. This sample stems from a study of blood T cell repertoires in COVID-19. The CDR3 totals 16 residues. V lost 7 bases, J lost 4 bases, and 13 bases stayed unmatched. Germline V CDR1 and CDR2: MDHEN, SYDVKM. Libraries were prepared by immunoSEQ multiplex PCR; TCRdb keeps only in-frame clonotypes and omits some of them. The data hold about 170,000 clones, with around four fifths observed a single time. All recovered Cohort 3 donors got two negative PCRs, got clearance, or saw symptom resolution. Material for sequencing was PBMCs or T cells enriched from blood (not recorded which). This chain links TRBV28 with TRBJ2-3; 8 nucleotides line up with TRBD2. The TCR sequence derives from a woman between 50 and 59 years old who had recovered from COVID-19. CDR3 sequence (DNA): TGTGCCAGCAACCTAGGTGCGGCGGGAGGTGCAGATACGCAGTATTTT. Residues: CASNLGAAGGADTQYF.